The 5 T cell receptor beta chains in this list originate from one sample, sequenced in a study of cytomegalovirus exposure and HLA in healthy donors. The PCR contained 60 Vbeta and 13 Jbeta primers. Sequencing used immunoSEQ multiplex PCR; TCRdb keeps in-frame clones, though not all of them. This table has about 190,000 clones, 87% appearing once. The sequenced material came from PBMCs. The source is a young man in good health and CMV-seronegative.

The V and J genes are TRBV2 and TRBJ2-5, with 8 nucleotides matching TRBD2. The CDR3 sequence is 15 residues long. The germline V gene encodes CDR1 SNHLY and CDR2 FYNNEI. J was trimmed by 4 bases and V by 4 bases; bases with no gene match: 8. The chain's CDR3 is CASSGTGGGGETQYF. The DNA of the CDR3 is TGTGCCAGCAGTGGGACGGGGGGGGGCGGAGAGACCCAGTACTTC.

This chain uses TRBV30 with TRBJ1-2; D is uncertain. V was pared by 4 bases and J by 11 bases, with 29 bases between. This CDR3 is 16 amino acids long. CDR1 is GTSNPN and CDR2 is SVGIG in the germline V gene (reference sequence). In DNA form, the CDR3 reads TGTGCCTGGACCGAAACGCCGGAGGCTTCCTCGGTTGGGTACACCTTC. It specifies CAWTETPEASSVGYTF.

The gene calls are TRBV15 and TRBJ2-7; D may be TRBD2 (6 bases). Germline V gives CDR1 LNHNV, CDR2 YYDKDF (reference sequence). The V and J ends lost 0 bases and 4 bases respectively, with 10 bases between them. The CDR3 totals 14 residues. Here the CDR3 DNA reads TGTGCCACCAGCAGAGAGCCAGGGAGGTACGAGCAGTACTTC. Protein sequence: CATSREPGRYEQYF.

The V call is TRBV19, the J call TRBJ1-5; perhaps TRBD1 as D (6 bases). V dropped 6 bases and J dropped 0 bases, with 12 bases sitting between them. The length of the CDR3 is 15 residues. Germline V gene lookup returns CDR1 LNHDA and CDR2 SQIVND (reference sequence). CDR3: CASSRTADSNQPQHF. The CDR3 DNA reads as TGTGCCAGTAGCAGGACAGCAGATAGCAATCAGCCCCAGCATTTT.

V gene TRBV2 combines with J gene TRBJ1-1, with 9 bases that match TRBD1. J gave up 0 bases and V 4 bases, and 3 bases lay outside the gene matches. Germline CDR1 is SNHLY and CDR2 is FYNNEI. The CDR3 sequence is 15 residues long. CDR3 sequence: CASSAGQGMNTEAFF. CDR3 coding DNA: TGTGCCAGCAGTGCGGGACAGGGAATGAACACTGAAGCTTTCTTT.